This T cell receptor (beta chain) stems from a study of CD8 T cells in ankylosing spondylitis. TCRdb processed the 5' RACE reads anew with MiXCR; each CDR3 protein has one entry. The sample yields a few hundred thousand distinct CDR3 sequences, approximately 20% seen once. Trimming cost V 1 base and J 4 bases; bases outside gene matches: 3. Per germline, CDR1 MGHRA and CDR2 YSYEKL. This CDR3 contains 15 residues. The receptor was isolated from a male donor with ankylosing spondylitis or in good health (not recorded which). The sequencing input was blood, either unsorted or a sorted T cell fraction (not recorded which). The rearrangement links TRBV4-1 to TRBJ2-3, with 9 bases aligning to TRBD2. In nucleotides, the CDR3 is TGCGCCAGCAGCCAAGCTGTAGCGGGAGCAGATACGCAGTATTTT. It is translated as CASSQAVAGADTQYF.